This TCR beta chain was profiled in a study of blood T cell repertoires in COVID-19. Study information: From T cells, B-cell-depleted T cells, or PBMCs came the material, which was cDNA or gDNA.

V was pared by 2 bases and J by 8 bases, with 14 bases of the junction left unmatched. Germline V lookup: CDR1 GTSNPN, CDR2 SVGIG (reference sequence). The CDR3 is 15 residues long. Per the original methods: Amplification with reference gene primers provided the estimates of nucleated cell counts. Clones were read by immunoSEQ multiplex PCR, and TCRdb kept only the in-frame ones, dropping some. The V and J calls and the clone size are those of that table, but D and trimming were determined from the DNA. The data contain a few hundred thousand clones, roughly 82% of them singletons. The table lists this clone with a few counts.

Input material: peripheral blood. This rearrangement joins TRBV30 to TRBJ1-2, with 7 positions matching TRBD1. The TCR was taken from a human donor in a cohort sampled during active COVID-19. Here the CDR3 DNA reads TGTGCCTGGAGTCCGGATACATGGACAGGCCGGGGCTACACCTTC. Protein product: CAWSPDTWTGRGYTF.